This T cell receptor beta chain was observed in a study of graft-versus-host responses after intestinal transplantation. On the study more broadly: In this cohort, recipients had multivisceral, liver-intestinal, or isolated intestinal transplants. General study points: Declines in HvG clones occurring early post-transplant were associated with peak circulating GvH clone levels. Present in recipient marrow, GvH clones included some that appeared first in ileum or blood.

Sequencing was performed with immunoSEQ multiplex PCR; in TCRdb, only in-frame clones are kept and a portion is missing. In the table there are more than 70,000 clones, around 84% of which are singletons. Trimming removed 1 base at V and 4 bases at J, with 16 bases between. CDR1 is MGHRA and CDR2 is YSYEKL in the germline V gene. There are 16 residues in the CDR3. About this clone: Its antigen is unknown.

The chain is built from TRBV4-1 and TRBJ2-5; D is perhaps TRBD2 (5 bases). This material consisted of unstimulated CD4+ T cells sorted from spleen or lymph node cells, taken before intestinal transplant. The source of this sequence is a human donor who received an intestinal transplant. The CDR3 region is CASSQGSLGGGETQYF. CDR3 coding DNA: TGCGCCAGCAGCCAAGGGTCGTTAGGAGGCGGAGAGACCCAGTACTTC.